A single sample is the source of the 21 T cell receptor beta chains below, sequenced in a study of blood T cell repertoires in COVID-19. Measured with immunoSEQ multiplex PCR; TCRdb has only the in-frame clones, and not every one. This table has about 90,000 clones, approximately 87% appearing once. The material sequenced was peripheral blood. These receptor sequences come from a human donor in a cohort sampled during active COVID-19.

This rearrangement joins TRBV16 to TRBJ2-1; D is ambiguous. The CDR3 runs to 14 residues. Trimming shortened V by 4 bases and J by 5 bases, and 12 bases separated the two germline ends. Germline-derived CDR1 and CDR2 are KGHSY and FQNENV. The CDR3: CASSLLRGDNEQFF. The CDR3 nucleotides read TGTGCCAGCAGCCTCTTGAGAGGTGACAATGAGCAGTTCTTC.

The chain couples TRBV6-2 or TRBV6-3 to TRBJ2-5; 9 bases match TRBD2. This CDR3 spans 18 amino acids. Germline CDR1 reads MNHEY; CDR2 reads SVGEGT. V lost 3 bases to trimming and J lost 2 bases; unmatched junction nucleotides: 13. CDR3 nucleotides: TGTGCCAGCAGTTATAGGAGTGGAGCTAGCGGGGCTCAAGAGACCCAGTACTTC. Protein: CASSYRSGASGAQETQYF.

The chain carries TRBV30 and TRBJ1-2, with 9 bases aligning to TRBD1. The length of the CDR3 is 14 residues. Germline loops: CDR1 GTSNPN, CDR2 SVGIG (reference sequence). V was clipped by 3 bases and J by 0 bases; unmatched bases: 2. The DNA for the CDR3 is TGTGCCTGGAGCCGGACAGGGGCTAACTATGGCTACACCTTC. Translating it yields CAWSRTGANYGYTF. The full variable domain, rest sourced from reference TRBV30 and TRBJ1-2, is SQTIHQWPATLVQPVGSPLSLECTVEGTSNPNLYWYRQAAGRGLQLLFYSVGIGQISSEVPQNLSASRPQDRQFILSSKKLLLSDSGFYLCAWSRTGANYGYTFGSGTRLTVV.

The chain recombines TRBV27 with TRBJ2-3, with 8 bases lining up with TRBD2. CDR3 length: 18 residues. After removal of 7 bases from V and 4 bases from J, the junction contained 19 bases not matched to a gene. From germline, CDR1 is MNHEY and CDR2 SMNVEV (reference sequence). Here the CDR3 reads CASNPLALAVIRADTQYF. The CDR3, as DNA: TGTGCCAGCAATCCTTTGGCACTAGCGGTGATACGGGCAGATACGCAGTATTTT.

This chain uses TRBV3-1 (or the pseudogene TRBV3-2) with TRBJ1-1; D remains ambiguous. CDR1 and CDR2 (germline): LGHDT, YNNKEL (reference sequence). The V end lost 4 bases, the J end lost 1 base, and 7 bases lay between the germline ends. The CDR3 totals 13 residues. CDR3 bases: TGTGCCAGCAGCCTCGGAGGGAACACTGAAGCTTTCTTT. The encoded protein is CASSLGGNTEAFF.

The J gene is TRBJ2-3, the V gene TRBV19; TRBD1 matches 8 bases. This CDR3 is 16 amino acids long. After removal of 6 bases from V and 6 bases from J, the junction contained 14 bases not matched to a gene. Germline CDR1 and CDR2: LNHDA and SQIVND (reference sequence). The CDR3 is CASRGQVEGSRDTQYF. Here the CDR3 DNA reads TGTGCCAGTAGGGGACAGGTGGAGGGAAGCAGGGATACGCAGTATTTT.

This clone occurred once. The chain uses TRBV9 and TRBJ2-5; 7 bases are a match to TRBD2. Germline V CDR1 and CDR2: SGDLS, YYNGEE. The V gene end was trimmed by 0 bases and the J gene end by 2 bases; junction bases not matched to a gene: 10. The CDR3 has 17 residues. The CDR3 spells CASSVALAEGSQETQYF. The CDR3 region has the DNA TGTGCCAGCAGCGTAGCCCTAGCGGAGGGATCTCAAGAGACCCAGTACTTC.

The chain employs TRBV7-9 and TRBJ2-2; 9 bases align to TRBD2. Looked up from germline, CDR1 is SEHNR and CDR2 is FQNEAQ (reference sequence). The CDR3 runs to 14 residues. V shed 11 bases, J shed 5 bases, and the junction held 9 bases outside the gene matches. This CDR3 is CAPAGGSGTGELFF. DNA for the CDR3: TGTGCCCCAGCGGGGGGATCGGGAACCGGGGAGCTGTTTTTT.

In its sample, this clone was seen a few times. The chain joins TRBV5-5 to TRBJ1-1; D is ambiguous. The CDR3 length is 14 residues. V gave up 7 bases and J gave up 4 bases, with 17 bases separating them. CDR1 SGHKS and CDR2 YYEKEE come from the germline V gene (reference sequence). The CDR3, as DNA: TGTGCCAGCTATCTGGGGAGAGGAAGCACTGAAGCTTTCTTT. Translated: CASYLGRGSTEAFF.

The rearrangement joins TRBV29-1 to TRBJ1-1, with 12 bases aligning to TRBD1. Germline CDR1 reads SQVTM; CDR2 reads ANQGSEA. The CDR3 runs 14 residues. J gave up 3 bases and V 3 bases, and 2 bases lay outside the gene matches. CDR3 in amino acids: CSVDGTGGYTEAFF. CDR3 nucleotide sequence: TGCAGCGTTGATGGGACAGGGGGCTACACTGAAGCTTTCTTT.

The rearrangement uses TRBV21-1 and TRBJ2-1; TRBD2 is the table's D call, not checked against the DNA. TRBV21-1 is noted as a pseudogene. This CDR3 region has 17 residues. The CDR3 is CASSKLIPGGYINEQFF. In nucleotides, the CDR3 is TGTGCCAGCAGCAAACTAATCCCCGGGGGATACATCAATGAGCAGTTCTTC.

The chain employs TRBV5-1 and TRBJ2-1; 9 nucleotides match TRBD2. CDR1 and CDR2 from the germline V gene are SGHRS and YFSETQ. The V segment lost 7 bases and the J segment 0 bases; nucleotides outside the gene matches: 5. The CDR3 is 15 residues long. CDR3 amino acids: CASDGGGGSYNEQFF. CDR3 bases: TGCGCCAGCGATGGCGGGGGGGGCTCCTACAATGAGCAGTTCTTC.

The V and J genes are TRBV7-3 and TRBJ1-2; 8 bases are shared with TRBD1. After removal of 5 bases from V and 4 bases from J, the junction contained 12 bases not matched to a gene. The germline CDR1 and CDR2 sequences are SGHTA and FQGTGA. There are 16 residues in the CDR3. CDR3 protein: CASSPGQGAAVYGYTF. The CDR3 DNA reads TGTGCCAGCAGCCCAGGTCAGGGGGCGGCGGTCTATGGCTACACCTTC. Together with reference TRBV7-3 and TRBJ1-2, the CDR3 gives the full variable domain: GAGVSQTPSNKVTEKGKYVELRCDPISGHTALYWYRQSLGQGPEFLIYFQGTGAADDSGLPNDRFFAVRPEGSVSTLKIQRTERGDSAVYLCASSPGQGAAVYGYTFGSGTRLTVV.

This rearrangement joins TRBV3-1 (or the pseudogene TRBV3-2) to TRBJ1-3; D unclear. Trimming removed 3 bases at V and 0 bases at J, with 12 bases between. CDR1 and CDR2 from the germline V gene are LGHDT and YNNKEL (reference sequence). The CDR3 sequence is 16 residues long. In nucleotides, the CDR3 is TGTGCCAGCAGCCATAGACTGAGCAGCTCTGGAAACACCATATATTTT. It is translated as CASSHRLSSSGNTIYF.

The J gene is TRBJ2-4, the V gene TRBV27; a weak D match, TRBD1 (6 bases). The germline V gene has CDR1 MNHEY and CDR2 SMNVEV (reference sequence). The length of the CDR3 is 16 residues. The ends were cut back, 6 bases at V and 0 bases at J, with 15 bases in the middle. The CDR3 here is CASRGAATQAKNIQYF. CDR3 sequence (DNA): TGTGCCAGCAGGGGGGCGGCAACCCAAGCCAAAAACATTCAGTACTTC.

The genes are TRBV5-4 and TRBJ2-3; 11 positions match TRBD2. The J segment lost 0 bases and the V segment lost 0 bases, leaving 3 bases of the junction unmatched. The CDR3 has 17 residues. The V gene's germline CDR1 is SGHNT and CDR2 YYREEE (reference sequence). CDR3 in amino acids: CASSLAWTSGSTDTQYF. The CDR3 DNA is TGTGCCAGCAGCTTGGCGTGGACTAGCGGGAGCACAGATACGCAGTATTTT.

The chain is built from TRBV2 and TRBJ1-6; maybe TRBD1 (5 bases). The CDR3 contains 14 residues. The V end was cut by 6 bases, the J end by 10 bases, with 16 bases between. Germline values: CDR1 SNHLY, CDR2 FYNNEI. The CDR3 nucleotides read TGTGCCAGCAGGGGGGACGGCGCGGGATCACCCCTCCACTTT. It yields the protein CASRGDGAGSPLHF.

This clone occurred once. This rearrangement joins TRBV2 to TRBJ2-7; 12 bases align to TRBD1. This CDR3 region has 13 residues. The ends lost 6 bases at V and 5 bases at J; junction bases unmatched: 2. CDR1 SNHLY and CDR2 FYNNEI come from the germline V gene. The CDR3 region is CASSGTGGHEQYF. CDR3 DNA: TGTGCCAGCAGCGGGACAGGGGGCCACGAGCAGTACTTC. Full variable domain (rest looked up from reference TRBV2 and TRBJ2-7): EPEVTQTPSHQVTQMGQEVILRCVPISNHLYFYWYRQILGQKVEFLVSFYNNEISEKSEIFDDQFSVERPDGSNFTLKIRSTKLEDSAMYFCASSGTGGHEQYFGPGTRLTVT.

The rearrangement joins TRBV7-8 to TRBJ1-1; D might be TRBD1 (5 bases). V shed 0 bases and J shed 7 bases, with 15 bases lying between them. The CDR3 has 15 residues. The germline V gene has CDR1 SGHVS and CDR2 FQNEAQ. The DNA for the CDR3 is TGTGCCAGCAGCTTAGCGAGTGGGGCAGGGCGTGAAGCTTTCTTT. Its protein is CASSLASGAGREAFF.

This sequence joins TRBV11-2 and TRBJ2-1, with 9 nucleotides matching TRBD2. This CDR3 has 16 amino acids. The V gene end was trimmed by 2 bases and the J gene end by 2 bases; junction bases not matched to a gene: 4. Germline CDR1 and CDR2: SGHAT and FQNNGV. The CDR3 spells CASSLSASGAYNEQFF. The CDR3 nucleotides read TGTGCCAGCAGCTTAAGTGCTAGCGGGGCCTACAATGAGCAGTTCTTC.

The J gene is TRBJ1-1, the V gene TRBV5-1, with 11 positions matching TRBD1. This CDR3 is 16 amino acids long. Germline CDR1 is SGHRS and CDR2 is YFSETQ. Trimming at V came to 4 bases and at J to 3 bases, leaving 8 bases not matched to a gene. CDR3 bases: TGCGCCAGCAGCAGAACAGGACAGGGGGCGGACACTGAAGCTTTCTTT. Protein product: CASSRTGQGADTEAFF.